A selection of T cell receptor beta chains follows, all from one sample in a study of T cell responses to AZD1222 COVID-19 vaccine. The assay was immunoSEQ multiplex PCR, and TCRdb's table has in-frame clones only and misses some. The profile shows 100,000 to 150,000 clones, 88% of them singletons. The specimen comprised peripheral blood, sampled 28 days after the second AZD1222 dose. These receptors were taken from an adult who received the AZD1222 COVID-19 vaccine. CDR3s include the opening cysteine and the closing phenylalanine or tryptophan. The D gene is left open where the match is weak. For some rows the clone size is stated as once, few or many, or as a class when expanded; others skip it.

D	V	J	size	CDR3	DNA
-	TRBV7-3	TRBJ1-1	-	CASSLIWGTEAFF	TGTGCCAGCAGCTTAATATGGGGCACTGAAGCTTTCTTT
-	TRBV30	TRBJ1-4	-	CAWSGDEKLFF	TGTGCCTGGAGTGGGGATGAAAAACTGTTTTTT
-	TRBV5-1	TRBJ1-2	-	CASSSQGKGYTF	TGCGCCAGCAGCTCACAGGGAAAAGGCTACACCTTC
-	TRBV25-1	TRBJ1-5	-	CASSEHGDNQPQHF	TGTGCCAGCAGTGAACATGGGGACAATCAGCCCCAGCATTTT
-	TRBV10-3	TRBJ1-5	once	CAISESGNSNQPQHF	TGTGCCATCAGTGAGTCTGGGAATAGCAATCAGCCCCAGCATTTT
TRBD1	TRBV19	TRBJ2-3	-	CASRQGIATDTQYF	TGTGCCAGTCGACAGGGGATAGCGACAGATACGCAGTATTTT
TRBD2	TRBV13	TRBJ2-2	-	CASTLGGLAGGSTGELFF	TGTGCCAGCACCCTAGGGGGACTAGCGGGAGGAAGCACCGGGGAGCTGTTTTTT
-	TRBV2	TRBJ1-1	-	CASREGVAFF	TGTGCCAGCCGGGAAGGGGTAGCTTTCTTT
-	TRBV5-1	TRBJ2-7	-	CASSERTPGLGREQYF	TGCGCCAGCAGCGAACGAACTCCAGGGTTAGGTAGGGAGCAGTACTTC
-	TRBV27	TRBJ2-7	-	CASSNSGAYEQYF	TGTGCCAGCAGTAATTCAGGGGCCTACGAGCAGTACTTC
TRBD2	TRBV5-4	TRBJ2-3	-	CASHGTSGTSSTDTQYF	TGTGCCAGCCACGGGACTAGCGGAACCTCTAGCACAGATACGCAGTATTTT